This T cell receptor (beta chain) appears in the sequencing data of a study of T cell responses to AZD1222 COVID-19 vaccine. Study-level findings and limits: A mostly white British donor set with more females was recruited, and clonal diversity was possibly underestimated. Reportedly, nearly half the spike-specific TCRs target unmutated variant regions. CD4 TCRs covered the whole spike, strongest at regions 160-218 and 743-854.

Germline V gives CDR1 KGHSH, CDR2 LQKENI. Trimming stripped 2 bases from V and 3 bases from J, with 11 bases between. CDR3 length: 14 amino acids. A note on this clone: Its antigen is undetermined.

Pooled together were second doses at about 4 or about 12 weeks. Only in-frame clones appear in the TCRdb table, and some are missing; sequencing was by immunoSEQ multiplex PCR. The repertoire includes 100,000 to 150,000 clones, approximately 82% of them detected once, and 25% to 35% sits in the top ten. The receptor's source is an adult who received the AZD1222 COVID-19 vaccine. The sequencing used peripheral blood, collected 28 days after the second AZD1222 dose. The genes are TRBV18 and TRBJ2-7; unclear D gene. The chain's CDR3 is CASSPGQVLYEQYF. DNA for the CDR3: TGTGCCAGCTCACCAGGCCAGGTTCTCTACGAGCAGTACTTC.